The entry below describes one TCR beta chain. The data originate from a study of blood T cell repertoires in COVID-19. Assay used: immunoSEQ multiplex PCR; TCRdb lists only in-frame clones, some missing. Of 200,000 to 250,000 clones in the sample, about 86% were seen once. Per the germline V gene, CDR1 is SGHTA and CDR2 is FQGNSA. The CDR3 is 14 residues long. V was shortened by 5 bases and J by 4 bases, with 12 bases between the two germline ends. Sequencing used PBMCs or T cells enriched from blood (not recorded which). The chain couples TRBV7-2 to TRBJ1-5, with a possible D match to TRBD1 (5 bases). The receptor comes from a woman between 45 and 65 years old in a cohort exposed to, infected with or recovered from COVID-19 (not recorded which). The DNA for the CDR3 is TGTGCCAGCAGCCGTTACGGGGGGAATCAGCCCCAGCATTTT. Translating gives CASSRYGGNQPQHF.